This section outlines one TCR beta chain sequence together with its context. This sample stems from a study of CD4 T cells in relation to SARS-CoV-2 and coronaviruses. Before the COVID-19 pandemic, during about 2010-2018, CD4+ T cells were taken from unexposed donors. Libraries were prepared by immunoSEQ multiplex PCR; TCRdb keeps only in-frame clonotypes and omits some of them. The repertoire holds roughly 68,000 clones, with over 85% as singletons. CDR3 length equals 16 residues. Germline values: CDR1 MNHEY, CDR2 SMNVEV (reference sequence). Trimming took 2 bases from V and 0 from J, leaving 11 bases between them.

This receptor was obtained from a human donor in good health. J is TRBJ2-1 and V is TRBV27; D gene ambiguous. The source material was naive CD4+ T cells from PBMCs. Subset indicated: naive CD4+ T cells isolated by negative enrichment. As DNA, the CDR3 is TGTGCCAGCAGTTTAAGGGCAATTATCTCCTACAATGAGCAGTTCTTC. Translated: CASSLRAIISYNEQFF.